Shown below are 14 T cell receptor beta chains from a single sample sequenced in a study of shared clonotypes between healthy human individuals. TCRdb keeps only in-frame clones here, not all; method: immunoSEQ multiplex PCR. This sample has roughly 2,000,000 clones, with approximately 95% found just once. Naive CD8 cells were CD45RO-negative, positively selected for CCR7, excluding terminally differentiated effector memory CD45RA+ cells. What was sequenced was naive CD8+ T cells sorted from blood. These TCRs come from a man aged 18 to 30 in good health.

The V call is TRBV7-2, the J call TRBJ2-5; 8 nucleotides align to TRBD2. With 1 base clipped from V and 5 bases from J, the junction kept 9 bases outside the gene matches. Germline CDR1 is SGHTA and CDR2 is FQGNSA. The CDR3 is 16 residues long. CDR3 DNA sequence: TGTGCCAGCAGCTTAGTGGTTTTGGGACTAGGGGAGACCCAGTACTTC. Protein sequence: CASSLVVLGLGETQYF.

The chain combines TRBV5-1 with TRBJ2-3; D perhaps matches TRBD2 (5 bases). The germline gives CDR1 SGHRS, CDR2 YFSETQ. The CDR3 runs to 15 residues. The V end lost 0 bases, the J end lost 6 bases, and 14 bases lay between the germline ends. CDR3 DNA: TGCGCCAGCAGCTTGGAGGTGGGAGTGGGGGATACGCAGTATTTT. Translating it yields CASSLEVGVGDTQYF.

This chain connects TRBV9 to TRBJ2-7; 10 bases map to TRBD2. The CDR3 is 14 amino acids. The V segment lost 2 bases and the J segment 7 bases; nucleotides outside the gene matches: 6. CDR1 is SGDLS and CDR2 is YYNGEE in the germline V gene. CDR3 nucleotides: TGTGCCAGCAGCGTTACTAGCGGGAATTTAGAGCAGTACTTC. Translating it yields CASSVTSGNLEQYF.

A word on this clone: Other DNA variants within this sample encode the same CDR3. The J gene is TRBJ2-7, the V gene TRBV7-2; no clear D. This CDR3 contains 13 residues. Trimming pared 2 bases from V and 0 bases from J, leaving 5 bases between. Germline values: CDR1 SGHTA, CDR2 FQGNSA. The CDR3 here is CASSLSPSYEQYF. For the CDR3, the DNA is TGTGCCAGCAGCTTATCCCCCTCCTACGAGCAGTACTTC. Looking up the rest from reference TRBV7-2 and TRBJ2-7 gives the full variable domain: GAGVSQSPSNKVTEKGKDVELRCDPISGHTALYWYRQSLGQGLEFLIYFQGNSAPDKSGLPSDRFSAERTGGSVSTLTIQRTQQEDSAVYLCASSLSPSYEQYFGPGTRLTVT.

V gene TRBV5-5 combines with J gene TRBJ2-1, with TRBD2 matching 8 bases. This CDR3 region has 15 residues. The V and J ends lost 1 base and 6 bases, in that order; junction bases with no gene match: 6. Looked up from germline, CDR1 is SGHKS and CDR2 is YYEKEE (reference sequence). This CDR3 reads CASSLRAGVRNEQFF. CDR3 nucleotides: TGTGCCAGCAGCTTGCGAGCGGGAGTGCGCAATGAGCAGTTCTTC.

V is TRBV7-2 and J is TRBJ2-7, with D tentatively TRBD1 (6 bases). Germline V lookup: CDR1 SGHTA, CDR2 FQGNSA. The V end lost 6 bases, the J end lost 1 base, and 10 bases lay between the germline ends. The CDR3 consists of 13 residues. This CDR3 reads CASSYDRSYEQYF. The CDR3 DNA is TGTGCCAGCAGTTACGACAGGTCCTACGAGCAGTACTTC.

On this clone itself: A much larger clone lies one base from this, so it may be a read error. Other DNA variants within this sample encode the same CDR3. V and J are TRBV7-9 and TRBJ2-2; the D is unclear. The CDR3 loop spans 12 amino acids. With 0 bases removed from V and 5 bases from J, the gap between germline ends came to 1 base. Germline V CDR1 and CDR2: SEHNR, FQNEAQ (reference sequence). The CDR3 region is CASSLATGELFF. The CDR3 nucleotides read TGTGCCAGCAGCTTAGCGACCGGGGAGCTGTTTTTT.

The chain is built from TRBV2 and TRBJ2-3; possibly TRBD2 for D (6 bases). V lost 8 bases and J lost 1, with 25 bases in between. Germline V gene data show CDR1 as SNHLY and CDR2 as FYNNEI. The CDR3 totals 18 residues. DNA for the CDR3: TGTGCCAGCCCCCCGAGCAAGGGCTTAAGGGAGGGCACAGATACGCAGTATTTT. It translates to CASPPSKGLREGTDTQYF.

With respect to this clone: Other DNA sequences in this sample translate to the same CDR3. In DNA form, the CDR3 reads TGTGCCAGCAGCTTGGTAGCGGGGGTGAGCGAGCAGTACTTC. It is translated as CASSLVAGVSEQYF. The chain uses TRBV5-4 and TRBJ2-7; 9 nucleotides line up with TRBD2. This CDR3 is 14 amino acids long. V dropped 0 bases and J dropped 6; count of bases not matched to a gene: 4. Germline V lookup: CDR1 SGHNT, CDR2 YYREEE (reference sequence).

The V call is TRBV5-6, the J call TRBJ1-5; the D gene is possibly TRBD1 (5 bases). The V end lost 1 base, the J end lost 5 bases, and 13 bases lay between the germline ends. Germline values: CDR1 SGHDT, CDR2 YYEEEE. CDR3 size: 15 residues. CDR3 DNA: TGTGCCAGCAGCTTGAGCAGCGAGGGGTATCAGCCCCAGCATTTT. Encoded protein: CASSLSSEGYQPQHF.

The chain links TRBV9 to TRBJ2-5, with 8 bases lining up with TRBD2. V lost 0 bases, J lost 3 bases, and 1 base stayed unmatched. Germline values: CDR1 SGDLS, CDR2 YYNGEE. The length of the CDR3 is 14 residues. CDR3 nucleotides: TGTGCCAGCAGCGTAGGTAGCGGGAAAGAGACCCAGTACTTC. It encodes CASSVGSGKETQYF.

V gene TRBV30 combines with J gene TRBJ1-2; 10 nucleotides match TRBD1. The CDR3 contains 12 residues. V lost 4 bases and J lost 8; bases outside the gene matches: 4. Germline V gene data show CDR1 as GTSNPN and CDR2 as SVGIG (reference sequence). In DNA, the CDR3 is TGTGCCTGGAACGGACAGGGGGAGGGCTACACCTTC. Translated: CAWNGQGEGYTF.

V gene TRBV4-1 combines with J gene TRBJ2-7, with 10 bases identical to TRBD2. CDR1 and CDR2 from the germline V gene are MGHRA and YSYEKL. Unmatched junction bases numbered 0, after V lost 1 base and J lost 6 bases. The length of the CDR3 is 13 residues. The CDR3, as DNA: TGCGCCAGCAGCCAAGGGACTAGCGGCGAGCAGTACTTC. It is translated as CASSQGTSGEQYF.

V and J are TRBV13 and TRBJ1-3; D not resolved. The length of the CDR3 is 14 residues. Germline V gene sequence: CDR1 PRHDT, CDR2 FYEKMQ (reference sequence). The V gene lost 3 bases and the J gene lost 4 bases, with 10 bases spanning the gap. The CDR3 loop is CASSFVTSGNTIYF. DNA of the CDR3: TGTGCCAGCAGCTTCGTGACATCAGGAAACACCATATATTTT. Drawing the rest from reference TRBV13 and TRBJ1-3, the complete variable domain is AAGVIQSPRHLIKEKRETATLKCYPIPRHDTVYWYQQGPGQDPQFLISFYEKMQSDKGSIPDRFSAQQFSDYHSELNMSSLELGDSALYFCASSFVTSGNTIYFGEGSWLTVV.